This T cell receptor (beta chain) is drawn from a study of blood T cell repertoires in COVID-19. Study summary: Spain, Italy and the United States supplied samples that represented acute and convalescent COVID-19. The analysed material was cDNA or gDNA that came from T cells, B-cell-depleted T cells, or PBMCs.

Per the original methods: Amplification of reference gene primers was used by the study to estimate nucleated cell counts. Sequencing used immunoSEQ multiplex PCR; TCRdb keeps in-frame clones, though not all of them. V and J calls and clone size are given by that table; D and trimming were obtained from the DNA. The data show 65,000 to 90,000 clones, 89% seen once. CDR3 length equals 14 residues. Trimming left V 3 bases short and J 3 bases short, with 12 bases between. Germline loops: CDR1 GTSNPN, CDR2 SVGIG (reference sequence). Input material: peripheral blood. The V gene is TRBV30, the J gene TRBJ1-5, with D perhaps TRBD1 (5 bases). This clonotype originated in an elderly man with acute or convalescent COVID-19. CDR3: CAWSGHSSNQPQHF. CDR3 in DNA: TGTGCCTGGAGCGGACACTCTTCCAATCAGCCCCAGCATTTT.